This T cell receptor (beta chain) came from a study of cytomegalovirus exposure and HLA in healthy donors. V lost 2 bases and J lost 3, with 10 bases in between. This CDR3 is built from 13 residues. CDR1 is SQVTM and CDR2 is ANQGSEA in the germline V gene. The PCR contained 60 Vbeta and 13 Jbeta primers. Assay used: immunoSEQ multiplex PCR; TCRdb lists only in-frame clones, some missing. Here the sample spans approximately 90,000 clones, more than 60% being singletons. The V gene is TRBV29-1, the J gene TRBJ1-1, with D perhaps matching TRBD1 (6 bases). The origin of this receptor is a boy under 18 in good health and CMV-seronegative. The sample comprised PBMCs. As DNA, the CDR3 is TGCAGCGTTGAACCAGGGGCGGACACTGAAGCTTTCTTT. It is translated as CSVEPGADTEAFF.